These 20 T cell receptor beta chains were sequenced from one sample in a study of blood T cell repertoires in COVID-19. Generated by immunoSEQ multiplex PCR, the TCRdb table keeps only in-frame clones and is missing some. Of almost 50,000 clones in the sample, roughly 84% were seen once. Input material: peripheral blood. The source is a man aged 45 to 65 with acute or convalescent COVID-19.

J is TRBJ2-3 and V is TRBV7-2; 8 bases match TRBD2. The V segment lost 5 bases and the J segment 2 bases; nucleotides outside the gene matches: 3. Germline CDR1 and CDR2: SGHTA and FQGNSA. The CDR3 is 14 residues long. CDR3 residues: CASSQGLVTDTQYF. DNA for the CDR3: TGTGCCAGCAGCCAGGGACTAGTCACAGATACGCAGTATTTT. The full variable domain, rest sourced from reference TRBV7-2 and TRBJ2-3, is GAGVSQSPSNKVTEKGKDVELRCDPISGHTALYWYRQSLGQGLEFLIYFQGNSAPDKSGLPSDRFSAERTGGSVSTLTIQRTQQEDSAVYLCASSQGLVTDTQYFGPGTRLTVL.

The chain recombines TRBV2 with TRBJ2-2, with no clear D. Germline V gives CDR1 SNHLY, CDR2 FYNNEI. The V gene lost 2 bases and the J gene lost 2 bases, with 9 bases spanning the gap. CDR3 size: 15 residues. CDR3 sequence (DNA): TGTGCCAGCAGTGAAAGGCGGTTTAACACCGGGGAGCTGTTTTTT. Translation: CASSERRFNTGELFF.

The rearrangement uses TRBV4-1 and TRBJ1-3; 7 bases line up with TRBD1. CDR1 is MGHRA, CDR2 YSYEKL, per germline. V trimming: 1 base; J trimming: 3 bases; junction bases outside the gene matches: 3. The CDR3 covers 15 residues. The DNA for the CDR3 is TGCGCCAGCAGCCAAGTAGGGGGCCTTGGAAACACCATATATTTT. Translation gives CASSQVGGLGNTIYF.

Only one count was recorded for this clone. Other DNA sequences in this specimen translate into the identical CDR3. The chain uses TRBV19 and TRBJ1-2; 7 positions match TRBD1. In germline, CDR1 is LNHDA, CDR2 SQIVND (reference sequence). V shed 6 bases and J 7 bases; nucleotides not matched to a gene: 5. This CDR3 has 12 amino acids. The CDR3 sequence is CASREGAGGYTF. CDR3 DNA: TGTGCCAGTAGAGAGGGGGCAGGTGGCTACACCTTC.

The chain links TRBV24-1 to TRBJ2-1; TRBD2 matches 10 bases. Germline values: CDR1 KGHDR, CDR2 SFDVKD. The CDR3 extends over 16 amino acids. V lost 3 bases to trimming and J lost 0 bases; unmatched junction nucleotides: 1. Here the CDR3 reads CATSDPSGSSYNEQFF. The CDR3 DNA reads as TGTGCCACCAGTGATCCTAGCGGGAGCTCCTACAATGAGCAGTTCTTC.

In DNA form, the CDR3 reads TGTGCCAGCAGCCAAGCCGGGACAGGGGTAGATGGCTACACCTTC. Amino acids: CASSQAGTGVDGYTF. V gene TRBV4-2 combines with J gene TRBJ1-2, with TRBD1 identical over 10 bases. The V gene's germline CDR1 is LGHNA and CDR2 YNFKEQ. V lost 1 base to trimming and J lost 6 bases; unmatched junction nucleotides: 5. The CDR3 consists of 15 residues.

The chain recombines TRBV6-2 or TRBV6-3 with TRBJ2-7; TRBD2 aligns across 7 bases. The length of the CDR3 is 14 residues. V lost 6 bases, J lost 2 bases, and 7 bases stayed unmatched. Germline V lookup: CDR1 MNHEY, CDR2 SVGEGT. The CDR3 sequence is CASSLSGVTYEQYF. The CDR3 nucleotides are TGTGCCAGCAGCTTAAGCGGGGTAACCTACGAGCAGTACTTC.

CDR3 sequence (DNA): TGTGCCAGTAGTATATCGCACAGGGAGATCATTCAGTACTTC. Amino acids: CASSISHREIIQYF. The J gene is TRBJ2-4, the V gene TRBV19; TRBD1 might be the D (6 bases). Trimming shortened V by 2 bases and J by 9 bases, and 14 bases separated the two germline ends. CDR3 length: 14 residues. Germline V gene data show CDR1 as LNHDA and CDR2 as SQIVND (reference sequence).

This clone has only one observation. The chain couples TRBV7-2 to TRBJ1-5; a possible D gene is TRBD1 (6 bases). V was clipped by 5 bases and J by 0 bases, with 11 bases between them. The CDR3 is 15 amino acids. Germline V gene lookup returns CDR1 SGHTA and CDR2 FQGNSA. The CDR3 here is CASSLWTVSNQPQHF. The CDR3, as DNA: TGTGCCAGCAGCCTTTGGACAGTTAGCAATCAGCCCCAGCATTTT.

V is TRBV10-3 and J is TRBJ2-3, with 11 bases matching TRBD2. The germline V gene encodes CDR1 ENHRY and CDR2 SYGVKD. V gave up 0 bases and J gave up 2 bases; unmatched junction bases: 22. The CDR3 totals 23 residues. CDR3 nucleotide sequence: TGTGCCATCAGTGAGTCGAGACAGCTTCTAGCGGGAGGCCTTTATCATTTCACAGATACGCAGTATTTT. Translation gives CAISESRQLLAGGLYHFTDTQYF.

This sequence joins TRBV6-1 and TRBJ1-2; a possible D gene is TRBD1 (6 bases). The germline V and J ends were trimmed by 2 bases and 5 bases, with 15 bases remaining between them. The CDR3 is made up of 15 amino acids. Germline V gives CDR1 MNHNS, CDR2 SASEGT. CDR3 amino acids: CASSERGQGLYGYTF. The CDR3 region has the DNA TGTGCCAGCAGTGAACGAGGGCAGGGGTTGTATGGCTACACCTTC.

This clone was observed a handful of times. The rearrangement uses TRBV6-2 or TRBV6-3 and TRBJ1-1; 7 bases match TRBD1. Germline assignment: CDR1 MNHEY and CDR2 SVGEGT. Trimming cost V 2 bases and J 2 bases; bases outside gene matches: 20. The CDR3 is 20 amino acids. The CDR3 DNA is TGTGCCAGCAGTTACCCCTTTCCGGGTACTCAGGACAGGACTAACACTGAAGCTTTCTTT. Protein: CASSYPFPGTQDRTNTEAFF.

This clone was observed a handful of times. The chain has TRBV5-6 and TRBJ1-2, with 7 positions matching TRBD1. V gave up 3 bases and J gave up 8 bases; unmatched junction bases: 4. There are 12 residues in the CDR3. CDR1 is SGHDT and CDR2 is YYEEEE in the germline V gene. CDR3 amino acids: CASSYLQGGYTF. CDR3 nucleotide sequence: TGTGCCAGCAGCTATCTACAGGGGGGCTACACCTTC. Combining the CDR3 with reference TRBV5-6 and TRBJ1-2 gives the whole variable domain DAGVTQSPTHLIKTRGQQVTLRCSPKSGHDTVSWYQQALGQGPQFIFQYYEEEERQRGNFPDRFSGHQFPNYSSELNVNALLLGDSALYLCASSYLQGGYTFGSGTRLTVV.

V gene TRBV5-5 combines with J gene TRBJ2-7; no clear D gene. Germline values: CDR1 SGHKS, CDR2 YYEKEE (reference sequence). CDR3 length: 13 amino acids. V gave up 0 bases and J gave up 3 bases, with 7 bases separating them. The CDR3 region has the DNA TGTGCCAGCAGCTTGGGCAGCGACTACGAGCAGTACTTC. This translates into CASSLGSDYEQYF.

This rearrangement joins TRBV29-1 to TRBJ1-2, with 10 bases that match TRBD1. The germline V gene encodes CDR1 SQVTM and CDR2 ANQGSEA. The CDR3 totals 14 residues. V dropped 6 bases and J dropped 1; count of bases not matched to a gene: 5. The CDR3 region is CSVDGTGVNYGYTF. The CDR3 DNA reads TGCAGCGTGGATGGGACAGGGGTTAACTATGGCTACACCTTC.

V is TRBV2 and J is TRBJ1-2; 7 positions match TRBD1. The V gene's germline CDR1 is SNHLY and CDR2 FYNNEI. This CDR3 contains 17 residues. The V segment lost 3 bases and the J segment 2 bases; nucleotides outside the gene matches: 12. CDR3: CASSDRLRGRGNYGYTF. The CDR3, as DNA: TGTGCCAGCAGTGATAGATTAAGGGGCAGGGGGAACTATGGCTACACCTTC.

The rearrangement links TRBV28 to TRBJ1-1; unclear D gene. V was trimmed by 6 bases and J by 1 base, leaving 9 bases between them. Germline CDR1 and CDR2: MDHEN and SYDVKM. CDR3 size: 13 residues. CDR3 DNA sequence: TGTGCCAGCAGGAGACGGAGGAACACTGAAGCTTTCTTT. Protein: CASRRRRNTEAFF.

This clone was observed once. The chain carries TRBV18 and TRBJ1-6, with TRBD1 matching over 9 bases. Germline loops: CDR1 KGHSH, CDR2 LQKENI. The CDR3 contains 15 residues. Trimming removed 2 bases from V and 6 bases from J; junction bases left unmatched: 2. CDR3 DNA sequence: TGTGCCAGCTCACCAGGGACAGGGTTTAATTCACCCCTCCACTTT. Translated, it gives CASSPGTGFNSPLHF. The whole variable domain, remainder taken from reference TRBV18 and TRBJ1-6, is NAGVMQNPRHLVRRRGQEARLRCSPMKGHSHVYWYRQLPEEGLKFMVYLQKENIIDESGMPKERFSAEFPKEGPSILRIQQVVRGDSAAYFCASSPGTGFNSPLHFGNGTRLTVT.

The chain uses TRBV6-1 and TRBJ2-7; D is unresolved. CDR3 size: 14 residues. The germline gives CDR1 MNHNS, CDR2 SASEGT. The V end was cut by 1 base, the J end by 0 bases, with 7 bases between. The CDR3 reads CASSEGAGSYEQYF. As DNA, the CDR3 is TGTGCCAGCAGTGAAGGGGCAGGCTCCTACGAGCAGTACTTC.

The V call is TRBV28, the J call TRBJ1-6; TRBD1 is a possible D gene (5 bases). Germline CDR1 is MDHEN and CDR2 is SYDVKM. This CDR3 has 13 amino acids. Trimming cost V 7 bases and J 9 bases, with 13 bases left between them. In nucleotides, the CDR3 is TGTGCCAGCAATTCTAGGGGCCTTTCACCCCTCCACTTT. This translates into CASNSRGLSPLHF.